Listed here are 14 T cell receptor beta chains from one sample, sequenced in a study of T cell responses to AZD1222 COVID-19 vaccine. Sequencing was performed with immunoSEQ multiplex PCR; in TCRdb, only in-frame clones are kept and a portion is missing. The table shows fewer than 70,000 clones, with roughly 80% occurring only once. The sample in question was peripheral blood, obtained 28 days after the second AZD1222 dose. These receptors all come from an adult who received the AZD1222 COVID-19 vaccine.

V is TRBV5-1 and J is TRBJ1-1; 7 positions match TRBD1. V lost 5 bases and J lost 1; bases outside the gene matches: 8. This CDR3 contains 15 residues. Germline-derived CDR1 and CDR2 are SGHRS and YFSETQ. The CDR3 DNA sequence: TGCGCCAGCAGATCCTCCGGGACAGCGAACACTGAAGCTTTCTTT. It encodes CASRSSGTANTEAFF. Variable domain in full (rest from reference TRBV5-1 and TRBJ1-1): KAGVTQTPRYLIKTRGQQVTLSCSPISGHRSVSWYQQTPGQGLQFLFEYFSETQRNKGNFPGRFSGRQFSNSRSEMNVSTLELGDSALYLCASRSSGTANTEAFFGQGTRLTVV.

The chain carries TRBV24-1 and TRBJ2-2; 10 nucleotides agree with TRBD1. The CDR3 consists of 20 residues. Germline CDR1 reads KGHDR; CDR2 reads SFDVKD. V lost 4 bases and J lost 1; bases outside the gene matches: 14. This CDR3 is CATSDPRIDRGRLNTGELFF. The CDR3 DNA is TGTGCCACCAGTGACCCGCGCATAGACAGGGGGCGTTTGAACACCGGGGAGCTGTTTTTT.

The chain carries TRBV10-3 and TRBJ1-1; D is ambiguous. The CDR3 is 12 residues long. Germline V gene sequence: CDR1 ENHRY, CDR2 SYGVKD. Trimming pared 3 bases from V and 1 base from J, leaving 3 bases between. CDR3 sequence reads: CAISDRNTEAFF. Here the CDR3 DNA reads TGTGCCATCAGTGACAGGAACACTGAAGCTTTCTTT.

This clone was picked up one time. This chain joins TRBV7-2 and TRBJ2-3; 7 nucleotides line up with TRBD2. The CDR3 extends over 16 amino acids. From germline, CDR1 is SGHTA and CDR2 FQGNSA. Trimming cost V 3 bases and J 2 bases; bases outside gene matches: 8. In DNA form, the CDR3 reads TGTGCCAGCAGCTTCAGCGGGGTGGGATCCACAGATACGCAGTATTTT. This translates into CASSFSGVGSTDTQYF.

The chain is built from TRBV27 and TRBJ2-4; perhaps D is TRBD1 or TRBD2 (5 bases each). V was cut by 3 bases and J by 7 bases, with 13 bases left in between. Per germline, CDR1 MNHEY and CDR2 SMNVEV (reference sequence). The CDR3 length is 14 residues. CDR3 residues: CASSLHGRENIQYF. The CDR3 coding sequence is TGTGCCAGCAGTTTGCATGGCAGGGAGAACATTCAGTACTTC.

The chain employs TRBV29-1 and TRBJ2-4; the D gene is possibly TRBD1 (5 bases). V lost 3 bases, J lost 7 bases, and 7 bases lay in between. CDR1 and CDR2 from the germline V gene are SQVTM and ANQGSEA. This CDR3 is built from 11 residues. The CDR3 nucleotides read TGCAGCGTTGAGTGGGGCAACATTCAGTACTTC. It translates to CSVEWGNIQYF.

This chain connects TRBV10-3 to TRBJ1-2; TRBD1 agrees at 9 bases. CDR1 and CDR2 (germline): ENHRY, SYGVKD. The length of the CDR3 is 14 residues. Trimming removed 4 bases from V and 4 bases from J; junction bases left unmatched: 4. The DNA for the CDR3 is TGTGCCATCAGTGGAGGACAGGGGTTCTATGGCTACACCTTC. Translating it yields CAISGGQGFYGYTF.

The chain is built from TRBV6-1 and TRBJ1-3; 8 nucleotides align to TRBD1. Germline V lookup: CDR1 MNHNS, CDR2 SASEGT. The CDR3 spans 19 residues. The ends lost 3 bases at V and 0 bases at J; junction bases unmatched: 13. CDR3 DNA sequence: TGTGCCAGCAGTGAGGTGTCGGTCAGGGGGCATTACTCTGGAAACACCATATATTTT. It yields the protein CASSEVSVRGHYSGNTIYF.

Only one count was recorded for this clone. This sequence joins TRBV28 and TRBJ2-5; 7 bases map to TRBD1. Germline trimming cut 3 bases from V and 1 base from J; bases unmatched to any gene: 11. The CDR3 consists of 17 residues. Germline V gene data show CDR1 as MDHEN and CDR2 as SYDVKM. DNA of the CDR3: TGTGCCAGCAGTTTTATGCGAGGGGGCGGCCCCCAAGAGACCCAGTACTTC. Its translation: CASSFMRGGGPQETQYF.

CDR3 in amino acids: CASSPDSAAAEQFF. CDR3 nucleotides: TGTGCCAGCAGCCCTGATTCAGCGGCGGCCGAGCAGTTCTTC. V is TRBV7-9 and J is TRBJ2-1, with a possible D match to TRBD2 (5 bases). V lost 5 bases and J lost 10, with 18 bases in between. The CDR3 has 14 residues. Germline CDR1 reads SEHNR; CDR2 reads FQNEAQ (reference sequence).

The chain has TRBV6-5 and TRBJ1-4; 11 bases agree with TRBD1. V trimming: 6 bases; J trimming: 6 bases; junction bases outside the gene matches: 3. This CDR3 spans 14 amino acids. The germline V gene encodes CDR1 MNHEY and CDR2 SVGAGI. CDR3 residues: CASSEDRGHEKLFF. CDR3 bases: TGTGCCAGCAGCGAGGACAGGGGGCATGAAAAACTGTTTTTT.

The chain carries TRBV29-1 and TRBJ1-2; maybe TRBD1 (5 bases). The CDR3 is made up of 12 amino acids. Germline V gene data show CDR1 as SQVTM and CDR2 as ANQGSEA. Trimming cost V 7 bases and J 2 bases, with 11 bases left between them. CDR3 bases: TGCAGCGCTACACAGGACAACTATGGCTACACCTTC. As protein: CSATQDNYGYTF.

The J gene is TRBJ1-2, the V gene TRBV19; a possible D gene is TRBD1 (6 bases). Germline CDR1 LNHDA, CDR2 SQIVND (reference sequence). Trimming took off 0 bases at V and 6 bases at J, with 14 bases between the two ends. This CDR3 has 15 amino acids. In nucleotides, the CDR3 is TGTGCCAGTAGTATAGAAAATACAGGGTTGGATGGCTACACCTTC. It is translated as CASSIENTGLDGYTF.

The V call is TRBV11-2, the J call TRBJ2-5; TRBD1 might be the D (6 bases). Germline values: CDR1 SGHAT, CDR2 FQNNGV. There are 14 residues in the CDR3. Trimming pared 5 bases from V and 4 bases from J, leaving 14 bases between. The CDR3 DNA reads as TGTGCCAGCAGCCCGCGTAGAGGGGGAGAGACCCAGTACTTC. This translates into CASSPRRGGETQYF.